These 17 T cell receptor beta chains were all obtained from the same sample, sequenced in a study of T-cell reconstitution after alpha-beta-depleted transplantation in children. The authors prepared the TCRbeta library with unique molecular identifiers. Using its own MiXCR run on the PCR reads, TCRdb lists one record per CDR3 protein. The profile shows fewer than 200,000 distinct CDR3 sequences, about 6.4% of them singletons. The specimen comprised PBMCs from the stem cell graft donor, sampled from the stem cell graft. The receptors were sampled from a human donor who donated a stem cell graft to a child with Wiskott-Aldrich syndrome.

This clonotype has at least ten counts. V is TRBV7-2 and J is TRBJ2-6; the D call may be TRBD1 or TRBD2 (5 bases each). The length of the CDR3 is 17 residues. V lost 4 bases and J lost 0, with 13 bases in between. CDR1 and CDR2 (germline): SGHTA, FQGNSA. CDR3 bases: TGTGCCAGCAGCTCCGGGACGGCGAGCTCTGGGGCCAACGTCCTGACTTTC. Translated, it gives CASSSGTASSGANVLTF.

Worth noting for this clonotype: Just one base apart from a much larger clone, this may be a read error. The chain combines TRBV7-9 with TRBJ1-2; possible D gene TRBD1, 6 bases. Germline CDR1 SEHNR, CDR2 FQNEAQ (reference sequence). The CDR3 has 13 amino acids. Between the trimmed V and J ends, which lost 4 bases and 10 bases, there was a span of 16 bases. The CDR3 spells CASSYGTSDAYTF. The CDR3, as DNA: TGTGCCAGCAGCTACGGGACATCGGATGCCTACACCTTC.

This clonotype was observed at least ten times. The rearrangement uses TRBV28 and TRBJ1-2; possibly TRBD1 for D (6 bases). This CDR3 has 15 amino acids. V was trimmed by 6 bases and J by 0 bases, leaving 14 bases between them. CDR1 is MDHEN, CDR2 SYDVKM, per germline. As DNA, the CDR3 is TGTGCCAGCAGCCGGGGGGGGGCCGCTAACTATGGCTACACCTTC. Translated, it gives CASSRGGAANYGYTF.

The table lists this clonotype with many counts. The gene calls are TRBV27 and TRBJ2-1; D gene uncertain. Germline CDR1 MNHEY, CDR2 SMNVEV (reference sequence). V dropped 2 bases and J dropped 3 bases, with 11 bases sitting between them. This CDR3 spans 15 amino acids. CDR3 in amino acids: CASSLSASIYNEQFF. DNA of the CDR3: TGTGCCAGCAGTTTAAGCGCCTCTATCTACAATGAGCAGTTCTTC.

This clonotype was detected ten times or more. The chain links TRBV7-2 to TRBJ2-1; maybe TRBD2 (5 bases). This CDR3 has 15 amino acids. From germline, CDR1 is SGHTA and CDR2 FQGNSA. V was trimmed by 4 bases and J by 0 bases, leaving 10 bases between them. DNA of the CDR3: TGTGCCAGCAGCTCAGCGGTCGTCTCCTACAATGAGCAGTTCTTC. This encodes CASSSAVVSYNEQFF.

This clonotype was seen at least ten times. The rearrangement links TRBV12-3 or TRBV12-4 to TRBJ2-2; a possible D gene is TRBD1 (5 bases). The CDR3 loop spans 11 amino acids. V dropped 8 bases and J dropped 7 bases, with 8 bases sitting between them. CDR3 sequence: CASQGLGELFF. For the CDR3, the DNA is TGTGCCAGCCAGGGTCTCGGGGAGCTGTTTTTT.

There are a few counts of this clonotype. J is TRBJ2-3 and V is TRBV11-2, with 8 bases aligning to TRBD2. Germline CDR1 SGHAT, CDR2 FQNNGV. V trimming: 5 bases; J trimming: 5 bases; junction bases outside the gene matches: 18. CDR3 length: 18 residues. The CDR3 spells CASSLRPGTSGGVDTQYF. The CDR3 DNA sequence: TGTGCCAGCAGCCTCAGACCTGGGACCAGCGGGGGAGTAGATACGCAGTATTTT.

This clonotype was found many times. The V call is TRBV29-1, the J call TRBJ2-1; D perhaps matches TRBD1 (6 bases). Germline V gene data show CDR1 as SQVTM and CDR2 as ANQGSEA. This CDR3 contains 14 residues. Trimming removed 6 bases from V and 5 bases from J, with 17 bases in between. CDR3 coding DNA: TGCAGCGTCGATAGGGGGTCTGGCCACAATGAGCAGTTCTTC. As protein: CSVDRGSGHNEQFF.

Many counts were recorded for this clonotype. The chain carries TRBV7-2 and TRBJ1-5, with D perhaps matching TRBD1 (6 bases). CDR1 and CDR2 (germline): SGHTA, FQGNSA. The CDR3 covers 14 residues. Trimming pared 4 bases from V and 7 bases from J, leaving 14 bases between. CDR3 bases: TGTGCCAGCAGCTCAGGACAGTTTCGACAGCCCCAGCATTTT. It encodes CASSSGQFRQPQHF.

This clonotype was seen at least ten times. The chain has TRBV29-1 and TRBJ2-6; D unclear. CDR1 SQVTM and CDR2 ANQGSEA come from the germline V gene. The CDR3 extends over 15 amino acids. The germline V and J ends were trimmed by 0 bases and 0 bases, with 6 bases remaining between them. The CDR3 region has the DNA TGCAGCGTTGAAGATATGAGCTCTGGGGCCAACGTCCTGACTTTC. Protein: CSVEDMSSGANVLTF.

This clonotype was seen repeatedly, ten times or more. V is TRBV5-1 and J is TRBJ2-1, with TRBD2 identical over 7 bases. CDR1 and CDR2 from the germline V gene are SGHRS and YFSETQ. The CDR3 totals 15 residues. The V and J ends lost 0 bases and 3 bases, in that order; junction bases with no gene match: 3. Here the CDR3 reads CASSLEGGSYNEQFF. As DNA, the CDR3 is TGCGCCAGCAGCTTGGAGGGAGGGAGCTACAATGAGCAGTTCTTC.

There are many counts of this clonotype. This chain uses TRBV4-1 with TRBJ2-1; D remains unclear. CDR1 is MGHRA, CDR2 YSYEKL, per germline. V lost 4 bases and J lost 6, with 10 bases in between. CDR3 length: 13 residues. The CDR3 loop reads CASSRPQVNEQFF. DNA of the CDR3: TGCGCCAGCAGCCGGCCCCAGGTCAATGAGCAGTTCTTC.

This clonotype was seen repeatedly, ten times or more. The V call is TRBV12-3 or TRBV12-4, the J call TRBJ1-1, with 10 bases fitting TRBD1. The J segment lost 4 bases and the V segment lost 2 bases, leaving 13 bases of the junction unmatched. This CDR3 comprises 18 residues. The CDR3 spells CASSLFSLRDRGGTEAFF. Here the CDR3 DNA reads TGTGCCAGCAGTTTATTTAGTTTAAGGGACAGGGGAGGCACTGAAGCTTTCTTT.

A few counts support this clonotype. The chain employs TRBV20-1 and TRBJ2-1; TRBD2 might be the D (5 bases). Trimming removed 6 bases at V and 4 bases at J, with 19 bases between. This CDR3 comprises 15 residues. Germline loops: CDR1 DFQATT, CDR2 SNEGSKA (reference sequence). CDR3 bases: TGCAGTGCAAGGAAGCGGAGTCCCCCTTACAATGAGCAGTTCTTC. It translates to CSARKRSPPYNEQFF.

At least ten counts were recorded for this clonotype. The rearrangement links TRBV7-9 to TRBJ2-7; D could derive from TRBD1 or TRBD2 (5 bases each). Between the trimmed V and J ends, which lost 6 bases and 6 bases, there was a span of 15 bases. The CDR3 runs to 13 residues. CDR1 is SEHNR, CDR2 FQNEAQ, per germline (reference sequence). CDR3 amino acids: CASRKDMGVEQYF. The DNA for the CDR3 is TGTGCCAGCAGGAAGGACATGGGGGTCGAGCAGTACTTC.

This clonotype has a count of ten or more. The chain links TRBV6-2 or TRBV6-3 to TRBJ2-1, with D possibly being TRBD2 (5 bases). Trimming stripped 7 bases from V and 7 bases from J, with 11 bases between. This CDR3 region has 12 residues. Germline V gives CDR1 MNHEY, CDR2 SVGEGT. CDR3 in amino acids: CASTPTGNEQFF. The DNA for the CDR3 is TGTGCCAGCACCCCTACGGGGAATGAGCAGTTCTTC.

This clonotype was seen only a few times. The chain is built from TRBV18 and TRBJ1-6; D remains unclear. V shed 2 bases and J shed 5 bases, with 7 bases lying between them. The CDR3 covers 14 residues. Germline V gene sequence: CDR1 KGHSH, CDR2 LQKENI. The CDR3 DNA reads TGTGCCAGCTCACCAGAAAATAATAATTCACCCCTCCACTTT. This translates into CASSPENNNSPLHF.